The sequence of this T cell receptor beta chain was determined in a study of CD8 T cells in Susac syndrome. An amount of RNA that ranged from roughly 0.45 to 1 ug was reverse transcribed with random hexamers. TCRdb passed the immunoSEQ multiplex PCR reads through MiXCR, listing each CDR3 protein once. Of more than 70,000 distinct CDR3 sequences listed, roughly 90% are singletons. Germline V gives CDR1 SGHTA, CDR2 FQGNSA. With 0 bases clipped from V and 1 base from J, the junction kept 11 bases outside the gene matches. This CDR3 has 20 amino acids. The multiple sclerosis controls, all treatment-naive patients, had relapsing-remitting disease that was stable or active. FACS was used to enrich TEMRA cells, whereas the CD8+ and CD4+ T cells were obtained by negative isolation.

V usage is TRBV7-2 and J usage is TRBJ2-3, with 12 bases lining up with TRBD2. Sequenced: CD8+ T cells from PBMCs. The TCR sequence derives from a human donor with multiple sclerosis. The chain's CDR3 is CASSLAPMTSGGHRTDTQYF. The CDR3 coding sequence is TGTGCCAGCAGCTTAGCGCCCATGACTAGCGGGGGTCATCGCACAGATACGCAGTATTTT.